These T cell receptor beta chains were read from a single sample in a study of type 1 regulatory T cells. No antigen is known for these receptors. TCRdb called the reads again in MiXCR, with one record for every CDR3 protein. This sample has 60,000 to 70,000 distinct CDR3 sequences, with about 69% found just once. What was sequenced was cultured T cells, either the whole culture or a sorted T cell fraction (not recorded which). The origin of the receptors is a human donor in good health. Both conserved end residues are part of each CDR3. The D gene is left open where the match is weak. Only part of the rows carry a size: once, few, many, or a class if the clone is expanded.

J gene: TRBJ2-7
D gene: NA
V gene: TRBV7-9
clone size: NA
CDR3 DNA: TGTGCCAGCAGCTACAGGGAGGACGAGCAGTACTTC
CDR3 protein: CASSYREDEQYF

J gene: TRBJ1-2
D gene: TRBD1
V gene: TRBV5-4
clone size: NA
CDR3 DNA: TGTGCCAGCAGCAAGGGGACAGACTATGGCTACACCTTC
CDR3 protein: CASSKGTDYGYTF

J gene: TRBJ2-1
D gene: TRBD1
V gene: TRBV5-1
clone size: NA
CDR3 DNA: TGCGCCAGCAGCCGGGACAGGATGAATGAGCAGTTCTTC
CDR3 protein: CASSRDRMNEQFF

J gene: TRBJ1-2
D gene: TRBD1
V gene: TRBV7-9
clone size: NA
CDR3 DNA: TGTGCCAGCAGCTCGGACAGGGGAACGAGCTACACCTTC
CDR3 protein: CASSSDRGTSYTF

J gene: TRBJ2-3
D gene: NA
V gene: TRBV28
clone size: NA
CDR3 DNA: TGTGCCAGCAGTACCACAGATACGCAGTATTTT
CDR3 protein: CASSTTDTQYF

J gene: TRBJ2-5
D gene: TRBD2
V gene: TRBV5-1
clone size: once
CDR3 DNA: TGCGCCAGCAGTTCGGGACTAGCGGGATTGGAGACCCAGTACTTC
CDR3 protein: CASSSGLAGLETQYF

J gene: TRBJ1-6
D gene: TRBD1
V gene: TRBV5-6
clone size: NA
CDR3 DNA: TGTGCCAGCAGCTGGGACAGGGGTGGGAATTCACCCCTCCACTTT
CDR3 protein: CASSWDRGGNSPLHF

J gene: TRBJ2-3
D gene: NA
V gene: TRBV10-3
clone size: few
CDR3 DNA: TGTGCCATCAGGACTAGTGGGGTCACAGATACGCAGTATTTT
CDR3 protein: CAIRTSGVTDTQYF

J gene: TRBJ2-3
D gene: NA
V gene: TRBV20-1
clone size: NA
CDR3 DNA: TGCAGTCCCCAAAATGAGGGGAAGTGGGATACGCAGTATTTT
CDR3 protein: CSPQNEGKWDTQYF

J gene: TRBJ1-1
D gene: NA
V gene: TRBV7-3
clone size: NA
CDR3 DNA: TGTGCCAGCAGCACAAACAGCCAAGGGGGAGCTTTCTTT
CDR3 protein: CASSTNSQGGAFF

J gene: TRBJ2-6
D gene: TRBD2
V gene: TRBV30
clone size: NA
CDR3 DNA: TGTGCCTGGAGCCCGGGACTAGCGGGAGACTCTGGGGCCAACGTCCTGACTTTC
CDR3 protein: CAWSPGLAGDSGANVLTF

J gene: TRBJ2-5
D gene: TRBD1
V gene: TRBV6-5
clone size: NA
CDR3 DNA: TGTGCCAGCACCGACAGGGTCCAAGAGACCCAGTACTTC
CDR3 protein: CASTDRVQETQYF

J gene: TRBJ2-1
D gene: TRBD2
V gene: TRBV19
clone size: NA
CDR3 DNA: TGTGCCAGTAGTACTCTTATAATAGCGGGGAGGAAGCAGTTCTTC
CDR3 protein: CASSTLIIAGRKQFF

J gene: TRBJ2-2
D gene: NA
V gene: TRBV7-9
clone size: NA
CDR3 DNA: TGTGCCAGCAGCCCGGTGGGTAGCGGCACCGGGGAGCTGTTTTTT
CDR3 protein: CASSPVGSGTGELFF

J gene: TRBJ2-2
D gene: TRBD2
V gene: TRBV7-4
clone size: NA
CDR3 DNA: TGTGCCAGCAGCTTTAATGGGACTAGAGCGTTTAAAGGAGATCCCGGGGAGCTGTTTTTT
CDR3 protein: CASSFNGTRAFKGDPGELFF

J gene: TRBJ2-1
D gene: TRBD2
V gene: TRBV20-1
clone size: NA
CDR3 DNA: TGCAGTGCTAGTCTAGCGGGAGTTAAGAATGAGCAGTTCTTC
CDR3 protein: CSASLAGVKNEQFF

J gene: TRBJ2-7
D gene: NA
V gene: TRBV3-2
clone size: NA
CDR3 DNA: TGTGCCAGCAGCCAATCGATTTTTCGGGCTAGCAGTGCTTACGAGCAGTACTTC
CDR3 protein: CASSQSIFRASSAYEQYF

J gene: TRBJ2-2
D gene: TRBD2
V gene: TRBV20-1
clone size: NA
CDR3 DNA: TGCAGCGCGACGGTAGCGGGATTTAACACCGGGGAGCTGTTTTTT
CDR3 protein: CSATVAGFNTGELFF

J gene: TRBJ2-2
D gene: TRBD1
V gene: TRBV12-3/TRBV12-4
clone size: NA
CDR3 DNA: TGTGCCAGCAGTCGAGGACAGGGGCTGGGCGTCGGGGAGCTGTTTTTT
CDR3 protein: CASSRGQGLGVGELFF

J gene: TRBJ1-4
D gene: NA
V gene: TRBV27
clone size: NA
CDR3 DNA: TGTGCCAGCAGTTTAGTGGGGACGACTAATGAAAAACTGTTTTTT
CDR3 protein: CASSLVGTTNEKLFF

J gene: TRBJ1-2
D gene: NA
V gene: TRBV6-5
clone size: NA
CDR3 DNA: TGTGCCAGCAGTGACAAGGGACCGCCCTATGGCTACACCTTC
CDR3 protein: CASSDKGPPYGYTF

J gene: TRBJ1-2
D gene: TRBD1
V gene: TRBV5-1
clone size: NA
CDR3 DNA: TGCGCCAGCAGCCAGACGGGTGACAGGGTGGACTATGGCTACACCTTC
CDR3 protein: CASSQTGDRVDYGYTF

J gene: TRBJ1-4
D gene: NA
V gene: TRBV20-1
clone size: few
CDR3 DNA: TGCAGTGCTAGAGCATATGGGGACTCACTCAATGAAAAACTGTTTTTT
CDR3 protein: CSARAYGDSLNEKLFF

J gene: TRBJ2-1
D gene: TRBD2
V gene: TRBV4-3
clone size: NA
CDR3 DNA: TGCGCCAGCAGCCAAGGGGGTAGGGTAGCGGGAGTCACTGAGCAGTTCTTC
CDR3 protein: CASSQGGRVAGVTEQFF

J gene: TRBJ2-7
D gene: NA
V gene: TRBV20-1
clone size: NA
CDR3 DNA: TGCAGTGCTATAGTTCCTAGCGCGGGACTTTGGGAGCAGTACTTC
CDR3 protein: CSAIVPSAGLWEQYF

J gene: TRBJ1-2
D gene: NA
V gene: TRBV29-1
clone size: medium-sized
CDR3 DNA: TGCAGCGTTGAAGATCGGGGGTCTGGCTACACCTTC
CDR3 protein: CSVEDRGSGYTF

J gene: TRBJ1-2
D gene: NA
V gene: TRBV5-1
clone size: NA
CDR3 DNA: TGCGCCAGCAGCGTCCGTCGCACAGGGATAGACGCTAACTATGGCTACACCTTC
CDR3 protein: CASSVRRTGIDANYGYTF

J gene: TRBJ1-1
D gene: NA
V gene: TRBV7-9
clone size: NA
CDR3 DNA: TGTGCCAGCAGCACAGAAGAAGCTTTCTTT
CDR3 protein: CASSTEEAFF

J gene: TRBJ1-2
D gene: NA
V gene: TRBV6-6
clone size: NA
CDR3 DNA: TGTGCCAGCAGACCACCCGGGGTGATGGGCGGCTACACCTTC
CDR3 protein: CASRPPGVMGGYTF

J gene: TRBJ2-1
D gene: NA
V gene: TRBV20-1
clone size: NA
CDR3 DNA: TGCAGTGCTAGAAGGGTAGCCCCCCTTCAGTTCTTC
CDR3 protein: CSARRVAPLQFF

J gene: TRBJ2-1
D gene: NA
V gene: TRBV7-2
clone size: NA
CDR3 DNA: TGTGCCAGCAGCTTTAGTGGCCACCGACAGTTCTTC
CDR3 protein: CASSFSGHRQFF

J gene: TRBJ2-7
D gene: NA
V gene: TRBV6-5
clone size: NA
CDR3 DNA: TGTGCCAGCAGCAGCATTGGCGAGCAGTACTTC
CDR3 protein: CASSSIGEQYF

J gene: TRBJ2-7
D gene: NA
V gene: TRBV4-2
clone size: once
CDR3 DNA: TGTGCCAGCAGCCAAGATGGGGGGATCAACGAGCAGTACTTC
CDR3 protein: CASSQDGGINEQYF

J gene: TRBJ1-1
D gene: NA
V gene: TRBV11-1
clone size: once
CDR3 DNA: TGTGCCAGCAGCTCACGACAGAACACTGAAGCTTTCTTT
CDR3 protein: CASSSRQNTEAFF

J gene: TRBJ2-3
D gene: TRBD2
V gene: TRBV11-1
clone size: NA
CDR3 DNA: TGTGCCAGCAGCCGGTTACGCGGGAGGGCCGCAGATACGCAGTATTTT
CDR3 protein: CASSRLRGRAADTQYF

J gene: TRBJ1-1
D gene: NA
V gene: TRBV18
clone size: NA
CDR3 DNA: TGTGCCAGCTCACCACAGGTGGAGGACACTGAAGCTTTCTTT
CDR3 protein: CASSPQVEDTEAFF

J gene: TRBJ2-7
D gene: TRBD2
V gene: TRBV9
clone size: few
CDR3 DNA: TGTGCCAGCAGCGTAGACCCCCGGGGGAGCGGGAGATCGCACGAGCAGTACTTC
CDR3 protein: CASSVDPRGSGRSHEQYF

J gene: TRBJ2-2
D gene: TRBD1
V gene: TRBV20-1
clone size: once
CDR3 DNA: TGCAGTGCTGCCGGGACAGGGAACACCGGGGAGCTGTTTTTT
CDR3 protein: CSAAGTGNTGELFF

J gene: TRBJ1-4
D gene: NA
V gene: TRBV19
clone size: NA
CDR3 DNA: TGTGCCAGCGGTCAGGAGTGGGCTAATGAAAAACTGTTTTTT
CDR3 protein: CASGQEWANEKLFF

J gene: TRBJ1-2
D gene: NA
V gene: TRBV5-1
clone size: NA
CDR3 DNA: TGCGCCAGCAGCCCGGCGGGGGATAGCTATGGCTACACCTTC
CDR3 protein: CASSPAGDSYGYTF

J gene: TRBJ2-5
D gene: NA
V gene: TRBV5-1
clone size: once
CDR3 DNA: TGCGCCAGCAGCTACGGGCTGAAAGAGACCCAGTACTTC
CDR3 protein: CASSYGLKETQYF

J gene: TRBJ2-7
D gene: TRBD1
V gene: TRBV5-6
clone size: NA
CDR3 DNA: TGTGCCAGCAGCCTGGAACCGGGACAGGGGTCCTACGAGCAGTACTTC
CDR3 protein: CASSLEPGQGSYEQYF

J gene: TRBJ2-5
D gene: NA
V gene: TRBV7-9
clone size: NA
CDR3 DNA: TGTGCCAGCAGGGCCACCGCGGGCAGTCAAGAGGCCCAGTACTTC
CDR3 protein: CASRATAGSQEAQYF

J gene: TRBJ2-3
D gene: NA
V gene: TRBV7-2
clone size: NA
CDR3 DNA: TGTGCCAGCAGCCGAAGGAGCGCGCCAGATACGCAGTATTTT
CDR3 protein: CASSRRSAPDTQYF

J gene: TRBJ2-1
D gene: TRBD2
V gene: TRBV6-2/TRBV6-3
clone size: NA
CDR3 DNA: TGTGCCAGCAGTTTCTTACTAGCGGGGTACAATGAGCAGTTCTTC
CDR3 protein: CASSFLLAGYNEQFF

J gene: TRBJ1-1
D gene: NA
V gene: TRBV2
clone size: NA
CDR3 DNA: TGTGCCAGCAGTGTCTTGGAAAACACTGAAGCTTTCTTT
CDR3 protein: CASSVLENTEAFF

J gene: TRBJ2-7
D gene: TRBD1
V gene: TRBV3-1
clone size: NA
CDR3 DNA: TGTGCCAGCAGCCAACCGGGACAGAACTACGAGCAGTACTTC
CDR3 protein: CASSQPGQNYEQYF

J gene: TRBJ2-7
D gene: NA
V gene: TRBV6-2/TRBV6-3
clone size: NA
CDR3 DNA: TGTGCCAGCGCTTCCGGGTCCGGGTTTTACGAGCAGTACTTC
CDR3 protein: CASASGSGFYEQYF

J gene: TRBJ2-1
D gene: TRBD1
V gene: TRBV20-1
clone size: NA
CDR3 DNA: TGCAGCGCCCTCAATTGGGGACAGGGAGACAATGAGCAGTTCTTC
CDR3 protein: CSALNWGQGDNEQFF

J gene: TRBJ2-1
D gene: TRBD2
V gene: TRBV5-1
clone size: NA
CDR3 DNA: TGCGCCAGCAGCATAGGACTAGCGGGAGGTCTCTTCTCCTACAATGAGCAGTTCTTC
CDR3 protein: CASSIGLAGGLFSYNEQFF

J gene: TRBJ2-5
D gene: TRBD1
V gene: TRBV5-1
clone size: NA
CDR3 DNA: TGCGCCAGCGGCGCCCAAGACAGGGGGTACCAAGAGACCCAGTACTTC
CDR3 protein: CASGAQDRGYQETQYF

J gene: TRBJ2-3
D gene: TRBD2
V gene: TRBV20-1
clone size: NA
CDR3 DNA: TGCAGTGCTGAGGGAATTGGGGGGGACCCAGATACGCAGTATTTT
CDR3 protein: CSAEGIGGDPDTQYF

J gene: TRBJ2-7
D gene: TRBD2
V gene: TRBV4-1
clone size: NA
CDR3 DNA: TGCGCCAGCAGCCAAGATCTCGGGACTAGCTCCTGGGAGCAGTACTTC
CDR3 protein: CASSQDLGTSSWEQYF

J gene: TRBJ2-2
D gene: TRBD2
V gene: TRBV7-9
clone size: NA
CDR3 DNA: TGTGCCAGCAGCTCTACAACTAGCGCCGGGGAGCTGTTTTTT
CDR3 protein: CASSSTTSAGELFF

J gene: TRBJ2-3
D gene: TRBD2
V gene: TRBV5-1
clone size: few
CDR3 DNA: TGCGCCAGCAGCTTTGAAGGACTAGCGGGAGTGTCTACAGATACGCAGTATTTT
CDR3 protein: CASSFEGLAGVSTDTQYF

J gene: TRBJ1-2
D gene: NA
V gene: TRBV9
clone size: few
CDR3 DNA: TGTGCCAGCAGCGTTTCGGACAGACCTAACTATGGCTACACCTTC
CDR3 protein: CASSVSDRPNYGYTF

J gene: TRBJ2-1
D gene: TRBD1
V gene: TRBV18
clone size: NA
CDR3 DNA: TGTGCCAGCTTACCCGGGACAGGACTTTACAATGAGCAGTTCTTC
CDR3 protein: CASLPGTGLYNEQFF